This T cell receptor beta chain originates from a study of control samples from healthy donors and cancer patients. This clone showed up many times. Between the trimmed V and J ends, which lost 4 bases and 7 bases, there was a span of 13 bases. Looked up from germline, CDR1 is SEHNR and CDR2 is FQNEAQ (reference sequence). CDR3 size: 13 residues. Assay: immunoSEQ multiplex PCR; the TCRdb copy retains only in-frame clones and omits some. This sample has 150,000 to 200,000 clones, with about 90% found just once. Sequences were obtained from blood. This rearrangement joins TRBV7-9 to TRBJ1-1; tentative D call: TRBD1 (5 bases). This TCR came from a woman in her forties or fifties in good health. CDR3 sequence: CASSSFRADEAFF. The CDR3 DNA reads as TGTGCCAGCAGCTCCTTCAGGGCTGATGAAGCTTTCTTT.